Each of the 16 T cell receptor beta chains below was sequenced from the same sample in a study of OX40 agonist ivuxolimab in advanced cancers. Here immunoSEQ multiplex PCR was the method, and the copy in TCRdb shows in-frame clones only, minus some. The sample shows roughly 80,000 clones, approximately 91% of them seen only once. Here the sequenced sample was CD4+ or CD8+ T cells sorted from blood, taken in a trial of the OX40 agonist ivuxolimab. The receptors were gathered from an adult with an advanced solid tumor such as melanoma, head and neck, liver or kidney cancer.

J is TRBJ2-3 and V is TRBV5-1, with TRBD2 identical over 15 bases. This CDR3 is built from 18 residues. The germline V gene has CDR1 SGHRS and CDR2 YFSETQ. Trimming removed 5 bases from V and 4 bases from J; junction bases left unmatched: 11. The CDR3 here is CASRRPGTSGRQADTQYF. Written as DNA, the CDR3 is TGCGCCAGCAGACGCCCCGGGACTAGCGGGAGGCAGGCAGATACGCAGTATTTT.

This clone has a single count. V and J are TRBV30 and TRBJ2-5; 7 nucleotides agree with TRBD1. Germline V CDR1 and CDR2: GTSNPN, SVGIG (reference sequence). The CDR3 sequence is 12 residues long. The trim removed 8 bases at V and 5 bases at J, leaving 8 bases unmatched. The CDR3 spells CAGTGVGETQYF. The CDR3 nucleotides are TGTGCCGGTACAGGGGTGGGGGAGACCCAGTACTTC.

This clone was detected only once. The rearrangement joins TRBV29-1 to TRBJ1-4; D call uncertain. Germline assignment: CDR1 SQVTM and CDR2 ANQGSEA. The CDR3 is 10 amino acids. V was cut by 0 bases and J by 7 bases, with 0 bases left in between. This CDR3 reads CSVEDEKLFF. CDR3 DNA sequence: TGCAGCGTTGAAGATGAAAAACTGTTTTTT.

Only one count was recorded for this clone. The CDR3 nucleotides read TGTGCCAGCAGCTTGGCCGGGACTAGTGGCAATGAGCAGTTCTTC. Its translation is CASSLAGTSGNEQFF. V gene TRBV5-4 combines with J gene TRBJ2-1, with 8 positions matching TRBD2. The CDR3 is 15 residues long. Looked up from germline, CDR1 is SGHNT and CDR2 is YYREEE (reference sequence). The junction had 5 bases not matched to a gene; V was cut back by 0 bases and J by 6 bases.

CDR3 region: CASSVVRGNNEQFF. The DNA for the CDR3 is TGTGCCAGCAGCGTAGTTCGGGGGAACAATGAGCAGTTCTTC. The chain recombines TRBV9 with TRBJ2-1; D perhaps matches TRBD2 (6 bases). V lost 0 bases to trimming and J lost 5 bases, with 9 bases between them. Germline V lookup: CDR1 SGDLS, CDR2 YYNGEE. The CDR3 totals 14 residues.

The chain links TRBV11-2 to TRBJ1-4; D gene unclear. Per germline, CDR1 SGHAT and CDR2 FQNNGV. CDR3 size: 17 residues. The V end lost 5 bases, the J end lost 0 bases, and 16 bases lay between the germline ends. The DNA of the CDR3 is TGTGCCAGCAGCCCAAGGGATTTGACCGCAACTAATGAAAAACTGTTTTTT. It specifies CASSPRDLTATNEKLFF. The whole variable domain, remainder taken from reference TRBV11-2 and TRBJ1-4, is EAGVAQSPRYKIIEKRQSVAFWCNPISGHATLYWYQQILGQGPKLLIQFQNNGVVDDSQLPKDRFSAERLKGVDSTLKIQPAKLEDSAVYLCASSPRDLTATNEKLFFGSGTQLSVL.

As for this clone: Germline and junction disagree at one end, which may indicate a read error. The chain combines TRBV25-1 with TRBJ2-3; 11 bases fit TRBD2. The CDR3 totals 15 residues. Germline CDR1 and CDR2: MGHDK and SYGVNS. The CDR3 loop is CASSELLAGASLMNF. The CDR3 bases are TGTGCCAGCAGTGAGTTACTAGCGGGGGCGTCTCTGATGAATTTT.

The gene calls are TRBV19 and TRBJ2-1, with unresolved D. Per the germline V gene, CDR1 is LNHDA and CDR2 is SQIVND (reference sequence). CDR3 length equals 13 residues. V lost 5 bases and J lost 12, with 17 bases in between. The CDR3 spells CASSAAQASPQFF. Written as DNA, the CDR3 is TGTGCCAGTAGTGCAGCCCAAGCATCCCCGCAGTTCTTC. Full variable domain (outside the CDR3, taken from reference TRBV19 and TRBJ2-1): DGGITQSPKYLFRKEGQNVTLSCEQNLNHDAMYWYRQDPGQGLRLIYYSQIVNDFQKGDIAEGYSVSREKKESFPLTVTSAQKNPTAFYLCASSAAQASPQFFGPGTRLTVL.

This clone was found once. The J gene is TRBJ2-5, the V gene TRBV11-3, with a possible D match to TRBD1 (6 bases). The V end lost 1 base, the J end lost 2 bases, and 8 bases lay between the germline ends. The CDR3 has 14 amino acids. Looked up from germline, CDR1 is SGHNT and CDR2 is YENEEA. The CDR3 protein is CASSLGRGQETQYF. The CDR3 DNA is TGTGCCAGCAGCTTAGGCAGGGGTCAAGAGACCCAGTACTTC.

This clone showed up just once. J is TRBJ2-6 and V is TRBV10-2; no definite D call. V lost 7 bases and J 4 bases, leaving 5 bases between the germline ends. Germline values: CDR1 WSHSY, CDR2 SAAADI. The CDR3 is 12 amino acids. The CDR3 DNA reads TGCGCCAGCATGGGGGGGGCCAACGTCCTGACTTTC. Translated: CASMGGANVLTF.

The chain combines TRBV4-1 with TRBJ2-1; TRBD1 aligns across 9 bases. J was trimmed by 6 bases and V by 3 bases; bases with no gene match: 3. Germline V gene data show CDR1 as MGHRA and CDR2 as YSYEKL. The CDR3 runs 14 residues. The CDR3 DNA is TGCGCCAGCAGCCACCCGGGACAGGGCAATGAGCAGTTCTTC. Translation gives CASSHPGQGNEQFF.

The genes are TRBV18 and TRBJ1-2; D unclear. Germline V gene sequence: CDR1 KGHSH, CDR2 LQKENI. The CDR3 has 14 residues. Trimming took 1 base from V and 0 from J, leaving 6 bases between them. The CDR3, as DNA: TGTGCCAGCTCACCACAGAAATCTAACTATGGCTACACCTTC. It encodes CASSPQKSNYGYTF.

This rearrangement joins TRBV6-6 to TRBJ1-1, with 7 bases identical to TRBD1. The V and J ends lost 6 bases and 4 bases, in that order; junction bases with no gene match: 8. The CDR3 sequence is 14 residues long. The germline V gene has CDR1 MNHNY and CDR2 SVGAGI (reference sequence). The CDR3 DNA reads as TGTGCCAGCAGCCGCGGACAGGAAGTCACTGAAGCTTTCTTT. Encoded protein: CASSRGQEVTEAFF.

The rearrangement joins TRBV2 to TRBJ2-3, with a possible D match to TRBD2 (6 bases). Trimming pared 4 bases from V and 4 bases from J, leaving 15 bases between. Germline lookup yields CDR1 SNHLY and CDR2 FYNNEI. The CDR3 is 15 residues long. CDR3 protein: CASSGQRVSADTQYF. CDR3 DNA: TGTGCCAGCAGTGGGCAGCGGGTGAGCGCAGATACGCAGTATTTT.

This clone was found a few times. The CDR3 DNA reads as TGTGCCAGCAGACCGGGACAGGGGGCCTCTGGGGCCAACGTCCTGACTTTC. It codes for CASRPGQGASGANVLTF. The chain links TRBV5-6 to TRBJ2-6; 12 nucleotides line up with TRBD1. This CDR3 contains 17 residues. Trimming took 5 bases from V and 0 from J; bases not matched to a gene: 3. Germline loops: CDR1 SGHDT, CDR2 YYEEEE.

The rearrangement uses TRBV2 and TRBJ2-1, with 9 bases fitting TRBD1. The germline CDR1 and CDR2 sequences are SNHLY and FYNNEI. The ends lost 8 bases at V and 6 bases at J; junction bases unmatched: 5. The CDR3 extends over 13 amino acids. The CDR3 nucleotides read TGTGCCAGCTCCGGGACAGGGATCAATGAGCAGTTCTTC. Translation: CASSGTGINEQFF.